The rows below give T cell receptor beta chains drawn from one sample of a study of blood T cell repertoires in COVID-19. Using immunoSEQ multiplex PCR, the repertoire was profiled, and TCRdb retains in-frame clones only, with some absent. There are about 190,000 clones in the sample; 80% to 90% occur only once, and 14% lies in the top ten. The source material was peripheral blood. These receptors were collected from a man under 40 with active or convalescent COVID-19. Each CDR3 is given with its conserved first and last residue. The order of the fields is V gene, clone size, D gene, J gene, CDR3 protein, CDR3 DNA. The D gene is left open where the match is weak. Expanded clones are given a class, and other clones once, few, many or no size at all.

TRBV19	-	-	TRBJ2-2	CASSPFNLADPNAGELFF	TGTGCCAGTAGCCCATTCAACTTAGCGGACCCTAACGCCGGGGAGCTGTTTTTT
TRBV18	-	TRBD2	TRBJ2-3	CASSLASGREQYF	TGTGCCAGCTCACTGGCTAGCGGGAGGGAGCAGTATTTT
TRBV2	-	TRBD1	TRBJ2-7	CASSVGGQGGEQYF	TGTGCCAGCAGTGTGGGTGGACAGGGTGGCGAGCAGTACTTC
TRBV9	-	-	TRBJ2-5	CASSEQGRGAQETQYF	TGTGCCAGCAGCGAGCAGGGGAGGGGCGCCCAAGAGACCCAGTACTTC
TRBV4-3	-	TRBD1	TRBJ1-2	CASSQGAAGGYNYGYTF	TGCGCCAGCAGCCAAGGGGCAGCAGGGGGCTACAACTATGGCTACACCTTC
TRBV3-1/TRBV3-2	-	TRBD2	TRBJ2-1	CASAGSAGAGTSDNEQFF	TGTGCCAGCGCGGGGTCGGCCGGAGCCGGGACTAGCGACAATGAGCAGTTCTTC
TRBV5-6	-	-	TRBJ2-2	CASSLYTYRNTGELFF	TGTGCCAGCAGCTTGTACACTTACAGGAACACCGGGGAGCTGTTTTTT
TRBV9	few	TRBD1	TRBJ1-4	CASGSGGAVTNEKLFF	TGTGCCAGCGGGTCAGGGGGCGCCGTGACTAATGAAAAACTGTTTTTT
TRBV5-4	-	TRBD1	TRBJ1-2	CASSSQGQDYGYTF	TGTGCCAGCAGCTCCCAGGGACAGGACTATGGCTACACCTTC
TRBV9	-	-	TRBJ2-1	CASSGAGGPHNEQFF	TGTGCCAGCAGCGGGGCTGGAGGGCCCCACAATGAGCAGTTCTTC
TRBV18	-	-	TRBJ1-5	CASSPPSLSNQPQHF	TGTGCCAGCTCACCACCGAGTCTAAGCAATCAGCCCCAGCATTTT
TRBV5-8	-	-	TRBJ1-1	CASSRNTEAFF	TGTGCCAGCAGCCGGAACACTGAAGCTTTCTTT
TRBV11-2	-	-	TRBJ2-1	CASSFSRGAEQFF	TGTGCCAGCAGCTTTTCCCGGGGGGCTGAGCAGTTCTTC
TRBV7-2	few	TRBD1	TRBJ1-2	CASSLGQMDRDYGYTF	TGTGCCAGCAGCTTAGGACAGATGGACAGGGACTATGGCTACACCTTC
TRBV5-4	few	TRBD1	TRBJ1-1	CASSHRQGSEAFF	TGTGCCAGCAGCCACCGACAGGGGTCTGAAGCTTTCTTT
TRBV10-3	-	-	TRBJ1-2	CAISESAGGTYGYTF	TGTGCCATCAGTGAGTCTGCAGGAGGGACGTATGGCTACACCTTC
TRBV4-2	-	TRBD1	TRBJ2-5	CASSQGLGQRQETQYF	TGTGCCAGCAGCCAGGGATTGGGACAGCGGCAAGAGACCCAGTACTTC
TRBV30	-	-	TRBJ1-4	CAWSVGRGNEKLFF	TGTGCCTGGAGTGTGGGGAGGGGGAATGAAAAACTGTTTTTT
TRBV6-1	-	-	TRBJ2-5	CASSDGSQETQYF	TGTGCCAGCAGTGACGGGTCTCAAGAGACCCAGTACTTC
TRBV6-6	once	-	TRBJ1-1	CASRRRGDTEAFF	TGTGCCAGCCGACGGAGGGGTGACACTGAAGCTTTCTTT
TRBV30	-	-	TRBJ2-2	CAWKRQTGELFF	TGTGCCTGGAAGAGGCAGACCGGGGAGCTGTTTTTT
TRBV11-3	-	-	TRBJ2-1	CASSSGLALSYNEQFF	TGTGCCAGCAGTTCCGGGCTAGCTCTGTCCTACAATGAGCAGTTCTTC
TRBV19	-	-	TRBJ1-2	CASSILRDLRGYTF	TGTGCCAGTAGTATACTACGAGACTTACGGGGCTACACCTTC
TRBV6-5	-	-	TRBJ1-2	CASSPGGKDGYTF	TGTGCCAGCAGCCCGGGGGGGAAGGATGGCTACACCTTC
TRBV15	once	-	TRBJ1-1	CATSRSGMGTEAFF	TGTGCCACCAGCAGATCAGGGATGGGCACTGAAGCTTTCTTT
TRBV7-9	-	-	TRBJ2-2	CASRQVTSTGELFF	TGTGCCAGCAGGCAAGTCACTAGTACCGGGGAGCTGTTTTTT
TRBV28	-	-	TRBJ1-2	CASSSGEDYGYTF	TGTGCCAGCAGCTCTGGAGAGGACTATGGCTACACCTTC
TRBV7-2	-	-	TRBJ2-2	CASSANWNTGELFF	TGTGCCAGCAGCGCTAACTGGAACACCGGGGAGCTGTTTTTT
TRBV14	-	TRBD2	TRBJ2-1	CASSQDSGPNVYNEQFF	TGTGCCAGCAGCCAAGATAGCGGGCCCAACGTCTACAATGAGCAGTTCTTC
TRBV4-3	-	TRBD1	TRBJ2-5	CASSRQGERETQYF	TGCGCCAGCAGCCGACAGGGGGAGAGAGAGACCCAGTACTTC
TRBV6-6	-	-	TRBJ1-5	CASSYYGSPADQPQHF	TGTGCCAGCAGTTACTACGGCAGCCCGGCGGATCAGCCCCAGCATTTT
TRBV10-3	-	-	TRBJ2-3	CAISEGAEISKTQYF	TGTGCCATCAGTGAGGGAGCGGAGATCTCGAAAACGCAGTATTTT
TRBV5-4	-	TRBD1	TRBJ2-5	CASSPGQGRETQYF	TGTGCCAGCAGCCCGGGACAGGGGAGGGAGACCCAGTACTTC
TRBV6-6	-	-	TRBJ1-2	CASSSKTGGYTF	TGTGCCAGCAGTTCGAAGACAGGCGGCTACACCTTC
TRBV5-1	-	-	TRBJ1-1	CASSPLNQGTEAFF	TGCGCCAGCAGCCCCTTGAATCAGGGCACTGAAGCTTTCTTT
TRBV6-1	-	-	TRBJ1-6	CASSESGSYNSPLHF	TGTGCCAGCAGTGAATCCGGGTCCTATAATTCACCCCTCCACTTT
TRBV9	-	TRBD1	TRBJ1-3	CASSVSSGGSGNTIYF	TGTGCCAGCAGCGTAAGTTCAGGGGGTTCTGGAAACACCATATATTTT